This T cell receptor (beta chain) was captured in a study of long-term antiretroviral therapy in people with HIV. Study results and caveats: Dominant in the repertoire at all time points were clones expanded before ART.

The assay used was immunoSEQ (version v3.0), run at survey level. For every sample, sequencing targeted about 35,000-50,000 T-cell genomes. TCRdb keeps only in-frame clones here, not all; method: immunoSEQ multiplex PCR. The sample shows 20,000 to 25,000 clones, over 85% of them seen only once. Each donor had at least one pre-ART and at least two post-ART PBMC samples. Trimming left V 5 bases short and J 3 bases short, with 17 bases between. CDR3 length: 16 residues. The V gene's germline CDR1 is SGHTS and CDR2 YDEGEE. Worth noting for this clone: Antigen specificity is unknown.

The rearrangement uses TRBV5-8 and TRBJ2-2; D may match TRBD1 or TRBD2 (5 bases each). The source is a woman between 40 and 50 years old with HIV. This specimen consisted of unsorted PBMCs, obtained 7.6 years after starting antiretroviral therapy. CDR3 residues: CASSPPPGTDTGELFF. For the CDR3, the DNA is TGTGCCAGCAGTCCCCCCCCCGGGACGGACACCGGGGAGCTGTTTTTT.